This TCR beta chain is drawn from a study of shared clonotypes between healthy human individuals. Naive CD8 cells lacked CD45RO, underwent positive selection for CCR7 and left out terminally differentiated effector memory CD45RA+ cells. Clones were read by immunoSEQ multiplex PCR, and TCRdb kept only the in-frame ones, dropping some. Of around 1.9 million clones listed, over 85% are singletons. Germline V CDR1 and CDR2: MDHEN, SYDVKM. This CDR3 spans 16 amino acids. With 5 bases removed from V and 3 bases from J, the gap between germline ends came to 16 bases. The V and J genes are TRBV28 and TRBJ2-2; TRBD1 might be the D (8 bases). The TCR sequence derives from a man younger than 30 in good health. Some clones in this sample may be carry-over from other donors' samples. The sequenced material came from naive CD8+ T cells from PBMCs. CDR3 nucleotides: TGTGCCAGCAGTCTAGGCACAGGGGGGGACACCGGGGAGCTGTTTTTT. It translates to CASSLGTGGDTGELFF.